This T cell receptor (beta chain) emerged from a study of T cells in Graves' hyperthyroidism and ophthalmopathy. The germline V gene has CDR1 MNHEY and CDR2 SVGAGI. V lost 2 bases to trimming and J lost 7 bases, with 9 bases between them. The CDR3 covers 14 residues. RNA transcripts served as the template for amplifying TCR beta CDR3 regions. An initial round of RT-PCR targeting the TCR CDR3 relied on the HTBI primer set. A single record per CDR3 protein comes from TCRdb applying MiXCR to the multiplex PCR reads. The sample has roughly 500,000 distinct CDR3 sequences, around 45% seen once. The sample taken for sequencing was peripheral blood or thyroid tissue (not recorded which). The sequence was collected from an adult woman with Graves' disease, either hyperthyroidism or ophthalmopathy (not recorded which). This sequence joins TRBV6-5 and TRBJ1-6; D perhaps matches TRBD1 (5 bases). The CDR3 bases are TGTGCCAGCAGTTACGGGACGGAGAATTCACCCCTCCACTTT. This codes for CASSYGTENSPLHF.